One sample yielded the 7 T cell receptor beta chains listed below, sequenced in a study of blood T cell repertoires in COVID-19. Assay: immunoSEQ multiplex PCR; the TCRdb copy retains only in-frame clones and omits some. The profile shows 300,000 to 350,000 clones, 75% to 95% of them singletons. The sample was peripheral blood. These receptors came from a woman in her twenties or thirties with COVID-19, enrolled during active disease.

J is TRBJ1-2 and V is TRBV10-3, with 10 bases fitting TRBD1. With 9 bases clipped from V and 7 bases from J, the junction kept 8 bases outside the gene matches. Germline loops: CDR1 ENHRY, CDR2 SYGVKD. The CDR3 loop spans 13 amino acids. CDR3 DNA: TGTGCCATTCAAGGGACAGGGGCTACTGGCTACACCTTC. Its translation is CAIQGTGATGYTF.

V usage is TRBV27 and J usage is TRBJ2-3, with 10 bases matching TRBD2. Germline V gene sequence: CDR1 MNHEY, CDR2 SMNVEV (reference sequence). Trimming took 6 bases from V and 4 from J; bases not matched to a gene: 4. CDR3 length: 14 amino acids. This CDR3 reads CASSPSGSSDTQYF. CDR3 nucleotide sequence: TGTGCCAGCAGCCCTAGCGGGAGTTCAGATACGCAGTATTTT.

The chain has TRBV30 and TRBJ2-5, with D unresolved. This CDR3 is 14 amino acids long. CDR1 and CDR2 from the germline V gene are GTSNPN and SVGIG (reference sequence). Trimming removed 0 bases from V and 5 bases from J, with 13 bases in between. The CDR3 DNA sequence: TGTGCCTGGAGTGTGTGGCCTAGTTGGGAGACCCAGTACTTC. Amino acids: CAWSVWPSWETQYF.

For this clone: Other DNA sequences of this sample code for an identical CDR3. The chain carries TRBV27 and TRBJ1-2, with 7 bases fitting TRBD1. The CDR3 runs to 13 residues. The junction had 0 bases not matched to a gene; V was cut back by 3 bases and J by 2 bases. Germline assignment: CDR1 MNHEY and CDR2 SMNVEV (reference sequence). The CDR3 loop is CASSFRGNYGYTF. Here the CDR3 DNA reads TGTGCCAGCAGTTTCAGGGGGAACTATGGCTACACCTTC.

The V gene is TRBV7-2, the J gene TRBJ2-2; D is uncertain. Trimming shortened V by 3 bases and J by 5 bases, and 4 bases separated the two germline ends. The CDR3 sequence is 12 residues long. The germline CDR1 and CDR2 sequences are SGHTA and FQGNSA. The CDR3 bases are TGTGCCAGCAGCTTTTCAACCGGGGAGCTGTTTTTT. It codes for CASSFSTGELFF.

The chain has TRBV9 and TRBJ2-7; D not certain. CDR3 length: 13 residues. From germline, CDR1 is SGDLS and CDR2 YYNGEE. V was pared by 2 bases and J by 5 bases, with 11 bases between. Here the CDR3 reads CASSVAPSDEQYF. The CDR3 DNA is TGTGCCAGCAGCGTCGCCCCGAGCGACGAGCAGTACTTC.

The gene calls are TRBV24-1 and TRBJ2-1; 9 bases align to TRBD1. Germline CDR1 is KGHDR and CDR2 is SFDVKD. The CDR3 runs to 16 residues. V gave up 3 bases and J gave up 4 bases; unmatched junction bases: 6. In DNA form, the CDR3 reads TGTGCCACCAGTGATCGGGGACAGGGCCTATACAATGAGCAGTTCTTC. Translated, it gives CATSDRGQGLYNEQFF.